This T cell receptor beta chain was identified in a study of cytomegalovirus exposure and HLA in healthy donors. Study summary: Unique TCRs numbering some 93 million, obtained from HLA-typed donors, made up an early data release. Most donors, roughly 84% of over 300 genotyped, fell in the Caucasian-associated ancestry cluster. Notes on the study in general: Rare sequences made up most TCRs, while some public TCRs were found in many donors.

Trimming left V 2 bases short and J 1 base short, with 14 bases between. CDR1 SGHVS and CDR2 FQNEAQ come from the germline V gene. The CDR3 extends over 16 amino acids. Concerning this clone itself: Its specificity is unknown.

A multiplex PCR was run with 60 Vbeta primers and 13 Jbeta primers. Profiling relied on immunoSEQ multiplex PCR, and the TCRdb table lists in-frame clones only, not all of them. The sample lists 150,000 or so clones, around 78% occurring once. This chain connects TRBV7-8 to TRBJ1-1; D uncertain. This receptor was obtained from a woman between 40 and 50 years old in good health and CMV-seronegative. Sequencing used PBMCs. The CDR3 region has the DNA TGTGCCAGCAGCTTATCCCCCGGGAGGAGGAACACTGAAGCTTTCTTT. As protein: CASSLSPGRRNTEAFF.